One sample yielded the 11 T cell receptor beta chains listed below, sequenced in a study of cytomegalovirus exposure and HLA in healthy donors. PCR amplification relied on 60 Vbeta primers (plus 13 Jbeta primers). Data came from immunoSEQ multiplex PCR; TCRdb stores just in-frame clones and leaves some out. The sample carries under 70,000 clones, around 63% recorded once. Sequenced input: PBMCs. The receptors stem from a woman aged 25 to 39 in good health and CMV-seronegative.

This chain uses TRBV5-4 with TRBJ2-5, with 10 bases that match TRBD2. The CDR3 consists of 15 residues. Germline V gene data show CDR1 as SGHNT and CDR2 as YYREEE (reference sequence). V shed 4 bases, J shed 5 bases, and the junction held 8 bases outside the gene matches. The CDR3 DNA reads as TGTGCCAGCAGCCCCAGCGGGGGGGGGACGGAGACCCAGTACTTC. It is translated as CASSPSGGGTETQYF.

The J gene is TRBJ1-2, the V gene TRBV5-4; possible D gene TRBD1, 6 bases. Trimming removed 2 bases at V and 5 bases at J, with 16 bases between. Germline V lookup: CDR1 SGHNT, CDR2 YYREEE (reference sequence). The CDR3 spans 15 residues. The CDR3 bases are TGTGCCAGCAGCTTTGGGGGGGGGCGAATTTATGGCTACACCTTC. Translated, it gives CASSFGGGRIYGYTF.

The chain joins TRBV27 to TRBJ1-1; D unresolved. V gave up 4 bases and J gave up 4 bases, with 13 bases separating them. Germline V gives CDR1 MNHEY, CDR2 SMNVEV (reference sequence). The CDR3 is made up of 14 amino acids. The CDR3 nucleotides read TGTGCCAGCAGTTCCCCCACCTTGAGCACTGAAGCTTTCTTT. Translation: CASSSPTLSTEAFF.

The chain recombines TRBV11-2 with TRBJ2-2; TRBD1 is a possible D gene (5 bases). Trimming shortened V by 3 bases and J by 0 bases, and 8 bases separated the two germline ends. The CDR3 has 15 amino acids. In germline, CDR1 is SGHAT, CDR2 FQNNGV. For the CDR3, the DNA is TGTGCCAGCAGCTTTTCCAGGGCGAACACCGGGGAGCTGTTTTTT. It yields the protein CASSFSRANTGELFF.

On this clone: A read error may account for a junction end that differs from germline. The rearrangement joins TRBV7-9 to TRBJ2-2, with D unclear. There are 13 residues in the CDR3. CDR1 is SEHNR and CDR2 is FQNEAQ in the germline V gene (reference sequence). CDR3 in DNA: TGTTCCAGCAGCTTTAGTCGCACCGGGGAGCTGTTTTTT. The encoded protein is CSSSFSRTGELFF.

The rearrangement joins TRBV19 to TRBJ1-6; TRBD1 agrees at 9 bases. Germline trimming cut 6 bases from V and 7 bases from J; bases unmatched to any gene: 10. The V gene's germline CDR1 is LNHDA and CDR2 SQIVND (reference sequence). This CDR3 is built from 16 residues. The CDR3 DNA sequence: TGTGCCAGTAGCCGAACCCTGACAGGGGGGAATTCACCCCTCCACTTT. Translating gives CASSRTLTGGNSPLHF. The variable domain in full, with the rest retrieved from reference TRBV19 and TRBJ1-6, is DGGITQSPKYLFRKEGQNVTLSCEQNLNHDAMYWYRQDPGQGLRLIYYSQIVNDFQKGDIAEGYSVSREKKESFPLTVTSAQKNPTAFYLCASSRTLTGGNSPLHFGNGTRLTVT.

The chain links TRBV7-2 to TRBJ2-1; 10 positions match TRBD2. Trimming at V came to 2 bases and at J to 0 bases, leaving 10 bases not matched to a gene. This CDR3 region has 19 residues. The germline V gene encodes CDR1 SGHTA and CDR2 FQGNSA. The CDR3: CASSLFGLAGVSSYNEQFF. CDR3 coding DNA: TGTGCCAGCAGCTTATTTGGGCTAGCGGGGGTTAGCTCCTACAATGAGCAGTTCTTC.

The chain links TRBV27 to TRBJ2-3, with D possibly matching TRBD1 (5 bases). There are 21 residues in the CDR3. Germline-derived CDR1 and CDR2 are MNHEY and SMNVEV (reference sequence). V shed 2 bases and J shed 2 bases, with 29 bases lying between them. The CDR3 DNA reads as TGTGCCAGCAGTTTAACTCACCCTCCCAGATTTGACAGAAAATACACAGATACGCAGTATTTT. Translation: CASSLTHPPRFDRKYTDTQYF.

The chain couples TRBV4-1 to TRBJ1-1; D possibly corresponds to TRBD1 (6 bases). The CDR3 runs 14 residues. The germline gives CDR1 MGHRA, CDR2 YSYEKL. Trimming removed 5 bases at V and 8 bases at J, with 18 bases between. DNA for the CDR3: TGCGCCAGCAGCGTCCGGGACACGGAGGTGGAAGCTTTCTTT. Amino acids: CASSVRDTEVEAFF.

This chain links TRBV7-9 with TRBJ2-1, with TRBD2 matching 9 bases. V was pared by 5 bases and J by 8 bases, with 13 bases of the junction left unmatched. This CDR3 comprises 16 residues. Germline CDR1 and CDR2: SEHNR and FQNEAQ (reference sequence). Here the CDR3 DNA reads TGTGCCAGCAGCCCGGGTGTAGCGGGGGCCGGGGATGAGCAGTTCTTC. Translating gives CASSPGVAGAGDEQFF.

The V and J genes are TRBV19 and TRBJ2-3; D gene unclear. The CDR3 runs to 15 residues. Trimming shortened V by 4 bases and J by 0 bases, and 11 bases separated the two germline ends. Germline CDR1 reads LNHDA; CDR2 reads SQIVND (reference sequence). CDR3 bases: TGTGCCAGTAGTAGGTCAGGTTTTAGCACAGATACGCAGTATTTT. Its protein product is CASSRSGFSTDTQYF.